The 20 T cell receptor beta chains listed next were all sequenced from one sample in a study of shared clonotypes between healthy human individuals. The assay was immunoSEQ multiplex PCR, and TCRdb's table has in-frame clones only and misses some. In the table there are 2 million to 2.5 million clones, 80% to 95% of which are singletons. Sequenced material: naive CD4+ T cells from PBMCs. The subset denotes: CD45RA+ positively selected. The source of these receptors is a man between 18 and 35 years old in good health. Some clones in this sample may be carry-over from other donors' samples.

The chain joins TRBV6-1 to TRBJ2-7; D unresolved. In germline, CDR1 is MNHNS, CDR2 SASEGT. This CDR3 region has 11 residues. Trimming took off 2 bases at V and 6 bases at J, with 5 bases between the two ends. DNA for the CDR3: TGTGCCAGCAGTGAACCAGGCGAGCAGTACTTC. It translates to CASSEPGEQYF.

V is TRBV6-5 and J is TRBJ2-3; D perhaps matches TRBD2 (6 bases). Germline V gene lookup returns CDR1 MNHEY and CDR2 SVGAGI. The CDR3 is made up of 12 amino acids. The V gene lost 6 bases and the J gene lost 4 bases, with 8 bases spanning the gap. This CDR3 is CASSGSSDTQYF. Written as DNA, the CDR3 is TGTGCCAGCAGCGGGAGCTCAGATACGCAGTATTTT.

The sample holds a few counts of this clone. The sample contains more than one DNA sequence encoding this CDR3. The chain is built from TRBV29-1 and TRBJ1-2, with D uncertain. Trimming removed 7 bases from V and 4 bases from J, with 10 bases in between. Germline V gene sequence: CDR1 SQVTM, CDR2 ANQGSEA. This CDR3 contains 11 residues. CDR3: CSADGFYGYTF. CDR3 sequence (DNA): TGCAGCGCCGACGGGTTCTATGGCTACACCTTC.

The V call is TRBV5-1, the J call TRBJ2-7; 10 bases fit TRBD2. Trimming removed 0 bases from V and 3 bases from J; junction bases left unmatched: 6. CDR1 is SGHRS and CDR2 is YFSETQ in the germline V gene. The CDR3 is made up of 16 amino acids. The CDR3 bases are TGCGCCAGCAGCTTGGGGGGGACTAGCGTCTTCTACGAGCAGTACTTC. This sequence encodes CASSLGGTSVFYEQYF.

The J gene is TRBJ1-4, the V gene TRBV7-2; the D gene is possibly TRBD1 (5 bases). CDR1 is SGHTA, CDR2 FQGNSA, per germline. CDR3 size: 15 residues. The V end lost 0 bases, the J end lost 5 bases, and 10 bases lay between the germline ends. CDR3 nucleotide sequence: TGTGCCAGCAGCTTAGCGGTCGGGGCGAATGAAAAACTGTTTTTT. This encodes CASSLAVGANEKLFF.

This clone was seen once. J is TRBJ1-2 and V is TRBV7-9; D is unclear. The CDR3 contains 12 residues. Trimming removed 5 bases at V and 3 bases at J, with 7 bases between. Germline V CDR1 and CDR2: SEHNR, FQNEAQ (reference sequence). CDR3 region: CASSDVDYGYTF. CDR3 nucleotide sequence: TGTGCCAGCAGCGACGTTGACTATGGCTACACCTTC.

V usage is TRBV6-6 and J usage is TRBJ1-2; perhaps TRBD1 as D (5 bases). This CDR3 is 16 amino acids long. Trimming shortened V by 0 bases and J by 4 bases, and 15 bases separated the two germline ends. CDR1 is MNHNY, CDR2 SVGAGI, per germline (reference sequence). The CDR3 loop is CASSYSGTMVSYGYTF. The CDR3 DNA is TGTGCCAGCAGTTACTCAGGGACGATGGTGAGCTATGGCTACACCTTC.

This clone was observed once. J is TRBJ2-7 and V is TRBV10-2; 8 bases match TRBD2. The V and J ends lost 4 bases and 0 bases, in that order; junction bases with no gene match: 5. CDR3 length: 15 residues. The germline gives CDR1 WSHSY, CDR2 SAAADI. The CDR3 sequence is CASSVKAGGSYEQYF. The CDR3 nucleotides read TGCGCCAGCAGTGTAAAGGCGGGAGGCTCCTACGAGCAGTACTTC.

The chain carries TRBV9 and TRBJ1-5; a weak D match, TRBD1 (5 bases). CDR3 length: 13 amino acids. CDR1 and CDR2 from the germline V gene are SGDLS and YYNGEE. V was clipped by 4 bases and J by 9 bases, with 14 bases between them. The CDR3 protein is CASSLGTFGPQHF. The DNA of the CDR3 is TGTGCCAGCAGCCTCGGGACCTTCGGGCCCCAGCATTTT.

The chain carries TRBV7-9 and TRBJ1-2; no firm D call. Trimming pared 5 bases from V and 12 bases from J, leaving 19 bases between. This CDR3 comprises 13 residues. Germline V CDR1 and CDR2: SEHNR, FQNEAQ (reference sequence). The CDR3 loop is CASSLMVSDRDTF. The CDR3 coding sequence is TGTGCCAGCAGCCTAATGGTCTCCGATAGGGACACCTTC.

V usage is TRBV10-1 and J usage is TRBJ2-7, with a possible D match to TRBD1 (5 bases). Deletions cut 0 bases from V and 6 bases from J, with 15 bases between. The CDR3 spans 15 residues. Germline CDR1 is WNHNN and CDR2 is SYGVQD (reference sequence). The CDR3: CASSESGSGRREQYF. CDR3 sequence (DNA): TGCGCCAGCAGTGAGTCCGGGTCAGGGCGGCGCGAGCAGTACTTC.

The chain joins TRBV5-1 to TRBJ2-7; D unresolved. The length of the CDR3 is 14 residues. Germline V gives CDR1 SGHRS, CDR2 YFSETQ. V gave up 8 bases and J gave up 3 bases, with 18 bases separating them. The CDR3 nucleotides are TGCGCCAGGTATAACACTTTAGCAGTCTACGAGCAGTACTTC. Protein: CARYNTLAVYEQYF. Full variable domain (missing parts from reference TRBV5-1 and TRBJ2-7): KAGVTQTPRYLIKTRGQQVTLSCSPISGHRSVSWYQQTPGQGLQFLFEYFSETQRNKGNFPGRFSGRQFSNSRSEMNVSTLELGDSALYLCARYNTLAVYEQYFGPGTRLTVT.

The V call is TRBV7-2, the J call TRBJ2-7, with 11 positions matching TRBD1. The CDR3 is 15 residues long. The V and J ends lost 5 bases and 9 bases, in that order; junction bases with no gene match: 12. Per germline, CDR1 SGHTA and CDR2 FQGNSA. The CDR3 nucleotides read TGTGCCAGCAGCCCGACCGGGACAGGGGGTAGTGGGCAGTACTTC. It encodes CASSPTGTGGSGQYF.

V usage is TRBV19 and J usage is TRBJ2-1; 7 bases are shared with TRBD2. The CDR3 runs 14 residues. CDR1 and CDR2 from the germline V gene are LNHDA and SQIVND (reference sequence). V lost 9 bases, J lost 5 bases, and 10 bases stayed unmatched. DNA of the CDR3: TGTGCCAGCCGATGGTTGGCGGGAGACAATGAGCAGTTCTTC. This encodes CASRWLAGDNEQFF.

The chain couples TRBV6-5 to TRBJ1-6; D might be TRBD1 (6 bases). The CDR3 covers 16 residues. V dropped 2 bases and J dropped 8 bases, with 16 bases sitting between them. The germline gives CDR1 MNHEY, CDR2 SVGAGI. The CDR3 sequence: CASSYSGGRRDSPLHF. For the CDR3, the DNA is TGTGCCAGCAGTTACAGTGGGGGCAGGAGAGATTCACCCCTCCACTTT.

The rearrangement joins TRBV9 to TRBJ2-1, with 7 bases that match TRBD1. This CDR3 spans 15 amino acids. Germline trimming cut 1 base from V and 6 bases from J; bases unmatched to any gene: 7. CDR1 and CDR2 from the germline V gene are SGDLS and YYNGEE. CDR3 amino acids: CASSVTGEYRNEQFF. CDR3 nucleotides: TGTGCCAGCAGCGTAACAGGGGAGTACCGCAATGAGCAGTTCTTC.

The V and J genes are TRBV9 and TRBJ2-1; TRBD2 matches 11 bases. The CDR3 is made up of 16 amino acids. The germline V gene has CDR1 SGDLS and CDR2 YYNGEE. V was clipped by 3 bases and J by 2 bases; unmatched bases: 4. DNA for the CDR3: TGTGCCAGCAGCGCGCTAGCGGGAGGCGCCTACAATGAGCAGTTCTTC. It specifies CASSALAGGAYNEQFF.

The J gene is TRBJ2-7, the V gene TRBV13, with D possibly TRBD1 on 6 matching bases. Trimming left V 4 bases short and J 2 bases short, with 27 bases between. This CDR3 has 19 residues. Per the germline V gene, CDR1 is PRHDT and CDR2 is FYEKMQ (reference sequence). The CDR3 DNA reads as TGTGCCAGCAGCTACACAGGACAGATACCTAGTCCCCCAACCTACGAGCAGTACTTC. This sequence encodes CASSYTGQIPSPPTYEQYF.

The V and J genes are TRBV16 and TRBJ1-1; TRBD1 aligns across 10 bases. V was pared by 4 bases and J by 6 bases, with 8 bases of the junction left unmatched. CDR1 and CDR2 (germline): KGHSY, FQNENV. The CDR3 has 15 residues. The CDR3 sequence: CASSLQTGGLSEAFF. CDR3 DNA sequence: TGTGCCAGCAGCCTTCAGACAGGGGGCTTATCTGAAGCTTTCTTT.

V usage is TRBV30 and J usage is TRBJ2-1; D not resolved. The CDR3 covers 13 residues. Looked up from germline, CDR1 is GTSNPN and CDR2 is SVGIG (reference sequence). The ends were cut back, 5 bases at V and 2 bases at J, with 10 bases in the middle. Written as DNA, the CDR3 is TGTGCCTGGGGCGTAAGCACCTACAATGAGCAGTTCTTC. The encoded protein is CAWGVSTYNEQFF.